The present T cell receptor (beta chain) was sequenced within a study of T cell responses to AZD1222 COVID-19 vaccine. Overall study findings and caveats: Donors were chiefly white British, with a greater number of females, and clonal diversity was perhaps underestimated. Seropositive AZD1222 recipients at baseline numbered only 6 or 7. Repertoires were obtained solely post-peak T cell response.

Pooled in the analysis were second doses at about 4 or about 12 weeks. Repertoires were generated with immunoSEQ multiplex PCR, while TCRdb's copy carries only in-frame clones and drops some. The sample consists of around 140,000 clones, approximately 90% of them appearing once. About this clone: Antigen: not known.

The receptor was derived from an adult who received the AZD1222 COVID-19 vaccine. Sequences were derived from peripheral blood, sampled 28 days after the second AZD1222 dose.

CDR3 amino acids: CACSTGGRSTQYF. DNA for the CDR3: TGTGCCTGTTCAACAGGGGGCCGGTCGACCCAGTACTTC. The V gene is TRBV30, the J gene TRBJ2-5; TRBD1 matches 9 bases. This CDR3 is built from 13 residues. CDR1 and CDR2 (germline): GTSNPN, SVGIG (reference sequence). Germline trimming cut 6 bases from V and 7 bases from J; bases unmatched to any gene: 9.